This TCR beta chain derives from a study of blood T cell repertoires in COVID-19. Study-wide background: Italy, Spain and the United States were the sources of the convalescent and acute COVID-19 samples. From T cells, B-cell-depleted T cells, or PBMCs came the material, which was cDNA or gDNA.

Authors' processing steps: Counts of nucleated cells, estimated from reference gene primer amplification, were obtained. The method was immunoSEQ multiplex PCR; TCRdb's version includes in-frame clones alone and lacks a portion of them. V and J calls and clone size come straight from that table; D and trimming were deduced from the DNA. The table has roughly 15,000 clones, 73% seen once. The source is a man in his 70s with acute or convalescent COVID-19. Input material: peripheral blood.

This CDR3 reads CASAGGRGIYEQYF. DNA for the CDR3: TGTGCCAGCGCCGGGGGGAGAGGGATTTACGAGCAGTACTTC. This sequence joins TRBV13 and TRBJ2-7, with 7 nucleotides matching TRBD2. The junction had 11 bases not matched to a gene; V was cut back by 8 bases and J by 4 bases. The CDR3 covers 14 residues. Germline-derived CDR1 and CDR2 are PRHDT and FYEKMQ (reference sequence).